These 18 T cell receptor beta chains came from one sample sequenced in a study of blood T cell repertoires in COVID-19. Profiled with immunoSEQ multiplex PCR; TCRdb holds only in-frame clones, not every one. Among tens of thousands of clones listed, just over 90% were seen once. Sequencing input: peripheral blood. The origin of the receptors is a male donor with active COVID-19.

The V and J genes are TRBV18 and TRBJ1-6; 9 bases align to TRBD1. The germline gives CDR1 KGHSH, CDR2 LQKENI. Unmatched junction bases numbered 15, after V lost 2 bases and J lost 13 bases. CDR3 length: 17 residues. The DNA of the CDR3 is TGTGCCAGCTCACCATCCCAAACCGGGACAGGGACTTTCCCCCTCCACTTT. Protein product: CASSPSQTGTGTFPLHF.

The chain uses TRBV9 and TRBJ1-2, with a weak D call TRBD1 (5 bases). V was clipped by 0 bases and J by 4 bases, with 13 bases between them. CDR1 and CDR2 (germline): SGDLS, YYNGEE. The CDR3 totals 15 residues. CDR3 residues: CASSVDLGGPYGYTF. The CDR3, as DNA: TGTGCCAGCAGCGTAGACCTCGGGGGTCCCTATGGCTACACCTTC.

The chain employs TRBV9 and TRBJ2-2; 11 bases are a match to TRBD1. The junction had 4 bases not matched to a gene; V was cut back by 3 bases and J by 3 bases. This CDR3 comprises 16 residues. Germline loops: CDR1 SGDLS, CDR2 YYNGEE. The CDR3 reads CASSARDRGYTGELFF. The CDR3 region has the DNA TGTGCCAGCAGCGCCCGGGACAGGGGGTACACCGGGGAGCTGTTTTTT.

This clone was picked up one time. This chain links TRBV6-5 with TRBJ1-6, with D perhaps matching TRBD1 (5 bases). Germline-derived CDR1 and CDR2 are MNHEY and SVGAGI. The ends were cut back, 6 bases at V and 9 bases at J, with 12 bases in the middle. The CDR3 contains 13 residues. The CDR3 region has the DNA TGTGCCAGCAGCCCCAGGGCTATTTCACCCCTCCACTTT. Amino acid sequence: CASSPRAISPLHF.

The chain recombines TRBV7-7 with TRBJ1-1; no clear D gene. The germline V gene encodes CDR1 SSHAT and CDR2 FNYEAQ (reference sequence). Trimming took 1 base from V and 1 from J, leaving 4 bases between them. This CDR3 comprises 13 residues. In nucleotides, the CDR3 is TGTGCCAGCAGCTTAGACAGGAACACTGAAGCTTTCTTT. This translates into CASSLDRNTEAFF.

The sample holds one count of this clone. Here the CDR3 reads CASSVGRGAFSGNTIYF. DNA of the CDR3: TGTGCCAGCAGCGTGGGAAGGGGCGCCTTCTCTGGAAACACCATATATTTT. The chain recombines TRBV11-3 with TRBJ1-3; maybe TRBD1 (5 bases). CDR1 and CDR2 (germline): SGHNT, YENEEA. The V gene lost 5 bases and the J gene lost 0 bases, with 17 bases spanning the gap. The CDR3 sequence is 17 residues long.

The chain employs TRBV7-9 and TRBJ1-3; 8 bases map to TRBD1. Germline V lookup: CDR1 SEHNR, CDR2 FQNEAQ (reference sequence). V lost 5 bases to trimming and J lost 1 base; unmatched junction nucleotides: 10. This CDR3 region has 17 residues. The chain's CDR3 is CASSMAERDRSGNTIYF. The CDR3, as DNA: TGTGCCAGCAGCATGGCCGAAAGGGACAGGTCTGGAAACACCATATATTTT.

This chain links TRBV11-3 with TRBJ2-2; weak D call: TRBD2 (6 bases). V lost 3 bases and J 6 bases, leaving 11 bases between the germline ends. Germline CDR1 reads SGHNT; CDR2 reads YENEEA. The CDR3 is 14 amino acids. The DNA for the CDR3 is TGTGCCAGCAGCTTGGGGGACTTCCCCGGGGAGCTGTTTTTT. Translated, it gives CASSLGDFPGELFF.

The J gene is TRBJ1-1, the V gene TRBV3-1 (or the pseudogene TRBV3-2); a possible D gene is TRBD1 (6 bases). This CDR3 spans 15 amino acids. Germline-derived CDR1 and CDR2 are LGHDT and YNNKEL (reference sequence). The V and J ends lost 4 bases and 3 bases respectively, with 15 bases between them. CDR3 sequence reads: CASSRGTSGYTEAFF. The CDR3 nucleotides read TGTGCCAGCAGCCGAGGGACATCTGGGTACACTGAAGCTTTCTTT.

The chain recombines TRBV19 with TRBJ1-2; TRBD1 agrees at 10 bases. The CDR3 spans 18 residues. Per germline, CDR1 LNHDA and CDR2 SQIVND (reference sequence). V gave up 6 bases and J gave up 2 bases; unmatched junction bases: 15. The CDR3 region has the DNA TGTGCCAGTAGACTAATTCAGGGACAGGGGATTTCGAACTATGGCTACACCTTC. Amino acids: CASRLIQGQGISNYGYTF.

The chain uses TRBV29-1 and TRBJ1-1; no clear D gene. Germline CDR1 and CDR2: SQVTM and ANQGSEA. This CDR3 contains 14 residues. The V end lost 4 bases, the J end lost 1 base, and 13 bases lay between the germline ends. CDR3 in amino acids: CSVVRGSGNTEAFF. In DNA, the CDR3 is TGCAGCGTTGTGAGAGGGTCGGGGAACACTGAAGCTTTCTTT.

This chain uses TRBV3-1 (or the pseudogene TRBV3-2) with TRBJ2-1, with D possibly being TRBD2 (6 bases). Germline V gene data show CDR1 as LGHDT and CDR2 as YNNKEL (reference sequence). V lost 0 bases, J lost 6 bases, and 18 bases lay in between. The CDR3 is 17 amino acids. CDR3 nucleotides: TGTGCCAGCAGCCAAGATTTCGCGGGGCCGACACGCAATGAGCAGTTCTTC. Protein sequence: CASSQDFAGPTRNEQFF.

The CDR3 nucleotides are TGTGCCAGCAGTTCTTTCAACAGGGATCCTGAAGCTTTCTTT. This translates into CASSSFNRDPEAFF. V usage is TRBV6-5 and J usage is TRBJ1-1; D possibly corresponds to TRBD1 (6 bases). Germline V gene lookup returns CDR1 MNHEY and CDR2 SVGAGI. The CDR3 loop spans 14 amino acids. The V and J ends lost 4 bases and 6 bases respectively, with 15 bases between them.

The rearrangement links TRBV29-1 to TRBJ1-2; D is unresolved. V was pared by 7 bases and J by 4 bases, with 10 bases between. There are 11 residues in the CDR3. Germline V gene data show CDR1 as SQVTM and CDR2 as ANQGSEA. The CDR3 is CSGVEGYGYTF. The CDR3 DNA reads TGCAGCGGGGTGGAGGGCTATGGCTACACCTTC.

The chain recombines TRBV15 with TRBJ1-1, with 10 bases lining up with TRBD1. CDR3 length: 17 residues. V trimming: 2 bases; J trimming: 5 bases; junction bases outside the gene matches: 11. CDR1 and CDR2 from the germline V gene are LNHNV and YYDKDF (reference sequence). The CDR3 sequence is CATSRHSGTGVGTEAFF. The CDR3 nucleotides are TGTGCCACCAGCAGACATTCCGGGACAGGGGTAGGAACTGAAGCTTTCTTT.

The genes are TRBV19 and TRBJ1-4, with TRBD1 identical over 8 bases. With 4 bases clipped from V and 7 bases from J, the junction kept 8 bases outside the gene matches. CDR1 and CDR2 from the germline V gene are LNHDA and SQIVND (reference sequence). The CDR3 loop spans 15 amino acids. The CDR3 is CASSTHRGRIEKLFF. DNA for the CDR3: TGTGCCAGTAGTACCCACAGGGGGAGAATTGAAAAACTGTTTTTT.

The J gene is TRBJ2-2, the V gene TRBV2, with TRBD2 matching 9 bases. Germline V gene lookup returns CDR1 SNHLY and CDR2 FYNNEI. The V and J ends lost 2 bases and 6 bases, in that order; junction bases with no gene match: 7. The CDR3 sequence is 16 residues long. For the CDR3, the DNA is TGTGCCAGCAGTGAAATCGGCGGGGGGGCCGCCGGGGAGCTGTTTTTT. As protein: CASSEIGGGAAGELFF.

The chain carries TRBV5-4 and TRBJ1-1; D is unclear. Germline V CDR1 and CDR2: SGHNT, YYREEE (reference sequence). This CDR3 spans 11 amino acids. Trimming cost V 9 bases and J 0 bases, with 6 bases left between them. CDR3 loop: CATSVNTEAFF. The CDR3 DNA is TGTGCCACATCAGTGAACACTGAAGCTTTCTTT.